The rows below give T cell receptor beta chains drawn from one sample of a study of CD8 T cells in Susac syndrome. TCRdb reprocessed the immunoSEQ multiplex PCR reads with MiXCR, giving one entry per CDR3 protein. The sample lists about 290,000 distinct CDR3 sequences, almost 85% occurring once. Source material: CD8+ T cells from PBMCs. Receptor source: a human donor with multiple sclerosis. Both conserved end residues are part of each CDR3.

J gene: TRBJ2-7
V gene: TRBV20-1
CDR3 protein: CSAPRLALSYEQYF

J gene: TRBJ2-7
V gene: TRBV10-2
CDR3 protein: CASSEDGYEQYF

J gene: TRBJ2-1
V gene: TRBV6-1
CDR3 protein: CASSAQGVFDNEQFF

J gene: TRBJ2-7
V gene: TRBV20-1
CDR3 protein: CSAKHGLSYEQYF

J gene: TRBJ2-1
V gene: TRBV6-5
CDR3 protein: CASSGGYEQFF

J gene: TRBJ2-7
V gene: TRBV20-1
CDR3 protein: CSARGSSGYEQYF

J gene: TRBJ2-1
V gene: TRBV7-9
CDR3 protein: CASSTVPNEQFF

J gene: TRBJ2-3
V gene: TRBV4-3
CDR3 protein: CASSQGAGYGTDTQYF

J gene: TRBJ2-7
V gene: TRBV27
CDR3 protein: CASATGNTYEQYF

J gene: TRBJ1-1
V gene: TRBV19
CDR3 protein: CASRGQGTNTEAFF

J gene: TRBJ2-7
V gene: TRBV6-2/TRBV6-3
CDR3 protein: CASRYLGDYEQYF

J gene: TRBJ2-7
V gene: TRBV20-1
CDR3 protein: CSARGRLDYEQYF

J gene: TRBJ2-7
V gene: TRBV6-1
CDR3 protein: CASSYGGREYYEQYF

J gene: TRBJ1-2
V gene: TRBV28
CDR3 protein: CASSLVWAGDDYTF

J gene: TRBJ2-7
V gene: TRBV18
CDR3 protein: CASSAEVGLFYEQYF

J gene: TRBJ2-7
V gene: TRBV7-9
CDR3 protein: CASSFGQSRQQYF

J gene: TRBJ2-1
V gene: TRBV6-5
CDR3 protein: CASSKGHNSYNEQFF

J gene: TRBJ2-7
V gene: TRBV7-9
CDR3 protein: CASSPDRFPYEQYF

J gene: TRBJ1-1
V gene: TRBV11-2
CDR3 protein: CASSFQEGFTEAFF

J gene: TRBJ1-4
V gene: TRBV7-9
CDR3 protein: CASSLNEKLFF

J gene: TRBJ2-1
V gene: TRBV6-2/TRBV6-3
CDR3 protein: CASSSLAGASEQFF

J gene: TRBJ2-7
V gene: TRBV19
CDR3 protein: CASSIDAEFGYEQYF

J gene: TRBJ1-1
V gene: TRBV28
CDR3 protein: CASSSSGLRWGMNTEAFF

J gene: TRBJ1-2
V gene: TRBV29-1
CDR3 protein: CSAWTGPYGYTF

J gene: TRBJ2-1
V gene: TRBV7-6
CDR3 protein: CASSSEQGVSYNEQFF

J gene: TRBJ2-7
V gene: TRBV28
CDR3 protein: CASVDRGRFHEQYF

J gene: TRBJ2-7
V gene: TRBV6-2/TRBV6-3
CDR3 protein: CASSPAYLEQYF

J gene: TRBJ2-7
V gene: TRBV27
CDR3 protein: CASSFVGYEQYF

J gene: TRBJ1-1
V gene: TRBV7-9
CDR3 protein: CASSFGNTEAFF

J gene: TRBJ2-7
V gene: TRBV19
CDR3 protein: CASSMALARVEQYF

J gene: TRBJ1-1
V gene: TRBV30
CDR3 protein: CAWSVGVQNTEAFF